Shown below are 15 T cell receptor beta chains from a single sample sequenced in a study of graft-versus-host responses after intestinal transplantation. This table comes from immunoSEQ multiplex PCR, and its TCRdb copy is limited to in-frame clones, with some not included. The data show about 15,000 clones, 25% to 30% seen once. The sample consisted of alloreactive CD4+ T cells from a mixed lymphocyte reaction culture, taken before intestinal transplant. Subset here: CFSE-low proliferating T cells sorted from roughly 6-day pre-transplant mixed lymphocyte reaction (GvH or HvG direction). The receptors here all came from a human patient who received an intestinal transplant.

This clone was picked up a small number of times. The chain combines TRBV27 with TRBJ2-1; D perhaps matches TRBD1 (5 bases). This CDR3 region has 12 residues. Per germline, CDR1 MNHEY and CDR2 SMNVEV (reference sequence). V was pared by 4 bases and J by 10 bases, with 11 bases between. The CDR3 loop reads CASSSGSREQFF. In DNA form, the CDR3 reads TGTGCCAGCAGTTCAGGGTCGAGGGAGCAGTTCTTC.

This clone was observed a handful of times. The rearrangement joins TRBV9 to TRBJ2-1, with TRBD2 matching over 15 bases. There are 17 residues in the CDR3. J was trimmed by 8 bases and V by 0 bases; bases with no gene match: 6. CDR1 and CDR2 from the germline V gene are SGDLS and YYNGEE. This CDR3 reads CASSVVGLAGGCHEQFF. Written as DNA, the CDR3 is TGTGCCAGCAGCGTAGTGGGACTAGCGGGAGGTTGCCATGAGCAGTTCTTC.

This CDR3 reads CASSQGRGNQPQHF. Here the CDR3 DNA reads TGTGCCAGCAGCCAAGGGCGGGGGAATCAGCCCCAGCATTTT. This chain uses TRBV4-2 with TRBJ1-5; D perhaps matches TRBD1 (5 bases). The V gene lost 1 base and the J gene lost 4 bases, with 8 bases spanning the gap. CDR1 is LGHNA and CDR2 is YNFKEQ in the germline V gene. The CDR3 spans 14 residues.

The gene calls are TRBV6-6 and TRBJ2-7, with a weak D call TRBD1 (5 bases). The CDR3 loop spans 14 amino acids. Trimming left V 5 bases short and J 4 bases short, with 15 bases between. CDR1 is MNHNY, CDR2 SVGAGI, per germline (reference sequence). The CDR3 nucleotides read TGTGCCAGCAGTCGGCAGGGTTCCCTATACGAGCAGTACTTC. Translating it yields CASSRQGSLYEQYF.

This clone was counted only a few times. V usage is TRBV5-4 and J usage is TRBJ2-1, with no clear D. CDR3 length: 11 amino acids. Germline CDR1 reads SGHNT; CDR2 reads YYREEE (reference sequence). The ends were cut back, 4 bases at V and 7 bases at J, with 6 bases in the middle. CDR3 region: CASSGTNEQFF. The CDR3 DNA reads TGTGCCAGCAGCGGTACAAATGAGCAGTTCTTC.

This clone has just a few counts. The chain is built from TRBV4-3 and TRBJ1-2; 7 bases are a match to TRBD1. The CDR3 length is 13 residues. Germline trimming cut 4 bases from V and 4 bases from J; bases unmatched to any gene: 3. Germline CDR1 reads LGHNA; CDR2 reads YSLEER. As DNA, the CDR3 is TGCGCCAGCAGCCCGGGACAGTTCTATGGCTACACCTTC. This gives the protein CASSPGQFYGYTF.

CDR3 sequence (DNA): TGTGCCAGCAGGCGTAGCGGGAGTAATGAGCAGTTCTTC. It translates to CASRRSGSNEQFF. The V gene is TRBV6-5, the J gene TRBJ2-1; 9 positions match TRBD2. Germline CDR1 is MNHEY and CDR2 is SVGAGI. This CDR3 is 13 amino acids long. The V and J ends lost 6 bases and 7 bases, in that order; junction bases with no gene match: 4.

The chain joins TRBV7-3 to TRBJ1-2; tentatively, D is TRBD1 (6 bases). This CDR3 spans 14 amino acids. Germline CDR1 SGHTA, CDR2 FQGTGA. V lost 5 bases and J 0 bases, leaving 10 bases between the germline ends. The CDR3 coding sequence is TGTGCCAGCAGCGTTTGGACAGCTAACTATGGCTACACCTTC. Translating it yields CASSVWTANYGYTF.

CDR3 in DNA: TGCGCCAGCAGCTTGGGGGGGCACGAGACCCAGTACTTC. Translated, it gives CASSLGGHETQYF. The rearrangement uses TRBV5-1 and TRBJ2-5, with D tentatively TRBD1 (6 bases). V was shortened by 0 bases and J by 5 bases, with 8 bases between the two germline ends. Germline V lookup: CDR1 SGHRS, CDR2 YFSETQ. CDR3 length: 13 residues. Together with reference TRBV5-1 and TRBJ2-5, the CDR3 gives the full variable domain: KAGVTQTPRYLIKTRGQQVTLSCSPISGHRSVSWYQQTPGQGLQFLFEYFSETQRNKGNFPGRFSGRQFSNSRSEMNVSTLELGDSALYLCASSLGGHETQYFGPGTRLLVL.

This chain joins TRBV2 and TRBJ1-2; the D gene is possibly TRBD1 (5 bases). The CDR3 runs 13 residues. CDR1 SNHLY and CDR2 FYNNEI come from the germline V gene. The germline V and J ends were trimmed by 2 bases and 7 bases, with 11 bases remaining between them. CDR3 bases: TGTGCCAGCAGTGAACAGGGACGGGGTGGCTACACCTTC. Encoded protein: CASSEQGRGGYTF.

This clone was seen only a few times. This chain links TRBV7-3 with TRBJ2-3; D remains unclear. CDR3 size: 15 residues. Germline CDR1 SGHTA, CDR2 FQGTGA. V was cut by 2 bases and J by 2 bases, with 11 bases left in between. The CDR3 DNA sequence: TGTGCCAGCAGCTTATACGGCCTACCCACAGATACGCAGTATTTT. Encoded protein: CASSLYGLPTDTQYF.

This clone came up once. V usage is TRBV12-5 and J usage is TRBJ2-5; TRBD2 matches 11 bases. Looked up from germline, CDR1 is LGHNT and CDR2 is FRNRAP. V lost 0 bases and J lost 5; bases outside the gene matches: 8. The CDR3 totals 17 residues. The CDR3 DNA reads as TGTGCTAGTGGTTTGGTCCTAGCGGGAGGTGGACGGGAGACCCAGTACTTC. It codes for CASGLVLAGGGRETQYF. Using reference TRBV12-5 and TRBJ2-5 for the parts outside the CDR3, the full variable domain is DARVTQTPRHKVTEMGQEVTMRCQPILGHNTVFWYRQTMMQGLELLAYFRNRAPLDDSGMPKDRFSAEMPDATLATLKIQPSEPRDSAVYFCASGLVLAGGGRETQYFGPGTRLLVL.

This clone was observed a few times. This chain connects TRBV6-5 to TRBJ1-5; 10 bases map to TRBD1. The CDR3 consists of 14 residues. Losses at the gene ends were 6 bases for V and 7 bases for J; bases not matched to a gene: 6. The V gene's germline CDR1 is MNHEY and CDR2 SVGAGI. The CDR3 DNA reads TGTGCCAGCAGCCGGGACAGGGGTAGCCAGCCCCAGCATTTT. This encodes CASSRDRGSQPQHF.

The chain carries TRBV4-1 and TRBJ1-1, with a possible D match to TRBD1 (5 bases). There are 14 residues in the CDR3. Germline lookup yields CDR1 MGHRA and CDR2 YSYEKL. Trimming removed 1 base at V and 3 bases at J, with 9 bases between. Here the CDR3 reads CASSQVRGDTEAFF. The CDR3 DNA is TGCGCCAGCAGCCAAGTTAGGGGAGACACTGAAGCTTTCTTT.

Judged by abundance, this clone is medium-sized (0.01 to 0.1%). The chain employs TRBV30 and TRBJ2-7, with no clear D. V lost 1 base, J lost 3 bases, and 4 bases lay in between. The CDR3 runs to 11 residues. Looked up from germline, CDR1 is GTSNPN and CDR2 is SVGIG (reference sequence). The CDR3 protein is CAWSGHYEQYF. DNA for the CDR3: TGTGCCTGGAGTGGACACTACGAGCAGTACTTC.